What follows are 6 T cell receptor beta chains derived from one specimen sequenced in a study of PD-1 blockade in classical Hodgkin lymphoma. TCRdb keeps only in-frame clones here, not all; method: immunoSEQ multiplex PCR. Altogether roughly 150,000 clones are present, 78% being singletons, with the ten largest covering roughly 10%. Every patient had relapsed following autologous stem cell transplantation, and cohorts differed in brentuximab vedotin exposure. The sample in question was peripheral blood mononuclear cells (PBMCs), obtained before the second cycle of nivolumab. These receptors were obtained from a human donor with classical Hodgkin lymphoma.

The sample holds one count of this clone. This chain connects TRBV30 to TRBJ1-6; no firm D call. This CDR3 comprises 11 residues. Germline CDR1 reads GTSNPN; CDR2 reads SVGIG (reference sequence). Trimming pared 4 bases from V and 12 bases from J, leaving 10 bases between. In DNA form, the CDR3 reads TGTGCCTGGATACGTGGCGGACCCCTCCACTTT. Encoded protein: CAWIRGGPLHF.

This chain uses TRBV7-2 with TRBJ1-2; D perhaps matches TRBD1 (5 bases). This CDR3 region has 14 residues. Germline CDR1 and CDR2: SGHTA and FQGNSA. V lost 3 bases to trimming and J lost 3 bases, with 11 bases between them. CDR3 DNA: TGTGCCAGCAGCTTGGAACAGGCTTACTATGGCTACACCTTC. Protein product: CASSLEQAYYGYTF. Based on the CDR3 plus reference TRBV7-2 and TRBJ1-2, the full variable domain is GAGVSQSPSNKVTEKGKDVELRCDPISGHTALYWYRQSLGQGLEFLIYFQGNSAPDKSGLPSDRFSAERTGGSVSTLTIQRTQQEDSAVYLCASSLEQAYYGYTFGSGTRLTVV.

CDR3 sequence reads: CASSPTYQETQYF. As DNA, the CDR3 is TGTGCCAGCAGCCCTACGTACCAAGAGACCCAGTACTTC. The gene calls are TRBV6-1 and TRBJ2-5; D remains unclear. This CDR3 comprises 13 residues. Trimming removed 6 bases from V and 0 bases from J, with 8 bases in between. Germline CDR1 reads MNHNS; CDR2 reads SASEGT.

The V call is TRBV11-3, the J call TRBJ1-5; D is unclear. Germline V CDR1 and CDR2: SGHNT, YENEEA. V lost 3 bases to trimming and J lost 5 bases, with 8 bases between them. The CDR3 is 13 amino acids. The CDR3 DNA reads TGTGCCAGCAGCTTCTCGGCGGATCAGCCCCAGCATTTT. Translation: CASSFSADQPQHF.

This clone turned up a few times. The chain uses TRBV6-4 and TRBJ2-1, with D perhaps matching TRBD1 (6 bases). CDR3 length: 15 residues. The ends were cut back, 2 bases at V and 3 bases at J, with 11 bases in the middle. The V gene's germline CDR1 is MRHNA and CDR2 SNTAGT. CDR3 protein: CASSDGGPGYNEQFF. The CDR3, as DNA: TGTGCCAGCAGTGACGGGGGCCCGGGCTACAATGAGCAGTTCTTC.

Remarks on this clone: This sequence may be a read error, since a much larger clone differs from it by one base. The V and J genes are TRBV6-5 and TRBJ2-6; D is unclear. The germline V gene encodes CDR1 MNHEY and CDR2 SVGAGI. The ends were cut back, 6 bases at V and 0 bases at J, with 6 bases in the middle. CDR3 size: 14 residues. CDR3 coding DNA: TGTGCCAGCAGCGAGAGCTCTGGGGCCAACGTCCTGACTTTC. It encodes CASSESSGANVLTF.